The rows below give T cell receptor beta chains drawn from one sample of a study of T-cell reconstitution after alpha-beta-depleted transplantation in children. A single record per CDR3 protein comes from TCRdb applying MiXCR to the PCR reads. The repertoire holds a few hundred thousand distinct CDR3 sequences, with approximately 16% as singletons. Source: PBMCs from the stem cell graft donor, taken from the stem cell graft. These receptors came from a human donor who donated a stem cell graft to a child with acute lymphoblastic leukemia. The conserved cysteine and the conserved F or W are not part of the CDR3 here. Some rows mark clone size as missing; the rest say once, few, many or name a class of expanded clone.

V: TRBV12-3/TRBV12-4; J: TRBJ2-1; size: NA; CDR3: ASSLGHPTKGGQF
V: TRBV20-1; J: TRBJ1-6; size: NA; CDR3: SAREQLRQGRGSPLH
V: TRBV20-1; J: TRBJ2-2; size: NA; CDR3: SARRGPGELF
V: TRBV4-2; J: TRBJ2-1; size: few; CDR3: ASSPPGTSGPRLSYNEQF
V: TRBV12-3/TRBV12-4; J: TRBJ1-2; size: NA; CDR3: ASTHSSVAFYGYT
V: TRBV20-1; J: TRBJ1-5; size: NA; CDR3: SARDLGQPQH
V: TRBV15; J: TRBJ2-1; size: NA; CDR3: ATMEGDNEQF
V: TRBV27; J: TRBJ1-2; size: NA; CDR3: ASSLAGTMTNYGYT
V: TRBV29-1; J: TRBJ1-1; size: NA; CDR3: SVDRAQGGTEAF
V: TRBV5-1; J: TRBJ2-5; size: NA; CDR3: ASSFVSGYQETQY
V: TRBV3-1; J: TRBJ2-7; size: few; CDR3: ASSRKREEYEQY
V: TRBV20-1; J: TRBJ2-3; size: NA; CDR3: SARPFGRQSTDTQY
V: TRBV5-1; J: TRBJ2-1; size: NA; CDR3: ASSLAILRLRF
V: TRBV24-1; J: TRBJ2-2; size: few; CDR3: ATSDTGTTLSTGELF
V: TRBV5-1; J: TRBJ2-6; size: NA; CDR3: ASSFATKASGTVFSGANVLT